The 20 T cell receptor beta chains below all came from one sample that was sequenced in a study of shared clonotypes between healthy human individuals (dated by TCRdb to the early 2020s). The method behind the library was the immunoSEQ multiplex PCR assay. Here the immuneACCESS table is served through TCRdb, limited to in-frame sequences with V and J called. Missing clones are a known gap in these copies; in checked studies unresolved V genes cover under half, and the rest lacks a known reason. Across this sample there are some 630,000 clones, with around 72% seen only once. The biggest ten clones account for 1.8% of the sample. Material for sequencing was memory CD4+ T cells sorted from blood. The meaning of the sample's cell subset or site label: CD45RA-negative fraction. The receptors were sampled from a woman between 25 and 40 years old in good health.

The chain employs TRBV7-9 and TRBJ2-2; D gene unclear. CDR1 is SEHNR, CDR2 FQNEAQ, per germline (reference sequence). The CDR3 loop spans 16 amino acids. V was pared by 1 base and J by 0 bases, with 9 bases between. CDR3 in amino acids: CASSLDRAPNTGELFF. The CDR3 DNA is TGTGCCAGCAGCTTAGATAGGGCCCCGAACACCGGGGAGCTGTTTTTT.

CDR3: CASSPQQGSREKLFF. CDR3 nucleotide sequence: TGTGCCAGCTCACCACAACAGGGGTCTCGAGAAAAACTGTTTTTT. This chain links TRBV18 with TRBJ1-4; 7 nucleotides match TRBD1. This CDR3 has 15 amino acids. Germline V lookup: CDR1 KGHSH, CDR2 LQKENI. The V and J ends lost 1 base and 8 bases, in that order; junction bases with no gene match: 7.

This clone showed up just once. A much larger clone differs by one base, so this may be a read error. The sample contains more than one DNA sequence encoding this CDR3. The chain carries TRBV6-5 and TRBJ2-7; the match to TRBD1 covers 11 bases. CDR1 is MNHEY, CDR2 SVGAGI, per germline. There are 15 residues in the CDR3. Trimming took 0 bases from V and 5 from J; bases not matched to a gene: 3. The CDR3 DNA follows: TGTGCCAGCAGTTACTCGGGACAGGGGGGCCACGAGCAGTACTTC. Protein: CASSYSGQGGHEQYF.

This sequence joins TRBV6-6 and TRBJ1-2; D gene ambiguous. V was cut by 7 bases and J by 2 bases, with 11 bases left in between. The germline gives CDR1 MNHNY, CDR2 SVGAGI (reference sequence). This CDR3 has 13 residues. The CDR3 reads CASTKGPNYGYTF. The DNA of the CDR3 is TGTGCCAGCACGAAAGGACCAAACTATGGCTACACCTTC.

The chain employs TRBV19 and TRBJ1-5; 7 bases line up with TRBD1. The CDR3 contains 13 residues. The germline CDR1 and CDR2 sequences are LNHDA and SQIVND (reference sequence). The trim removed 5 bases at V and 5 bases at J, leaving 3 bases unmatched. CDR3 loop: CASSGTGDQPQHF. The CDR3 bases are TGTGCCAGTAGTGGCACAGGGGATCAGCCCCAGCATTTT. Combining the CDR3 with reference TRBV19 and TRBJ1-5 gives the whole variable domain DGGITQSPKYLFRKEGQNVTLSCEQNLNHDAMYWYRQDPGQGLRLIYYSQIVNDFQKGDIAEGYSVSREKKESFPLTVTSAQKNPTAFYLCASSGTGDQPQHFGDGTRLSIL.

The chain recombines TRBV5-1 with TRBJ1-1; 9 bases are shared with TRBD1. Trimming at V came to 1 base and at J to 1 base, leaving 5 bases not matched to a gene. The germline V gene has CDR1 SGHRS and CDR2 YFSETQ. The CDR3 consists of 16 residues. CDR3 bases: TGCGCCAGCAGCTTGTCACAGGGGGCCTCGAACACTGAAGCTTTCTTT. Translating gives CASSLSQGASNTEAFF.

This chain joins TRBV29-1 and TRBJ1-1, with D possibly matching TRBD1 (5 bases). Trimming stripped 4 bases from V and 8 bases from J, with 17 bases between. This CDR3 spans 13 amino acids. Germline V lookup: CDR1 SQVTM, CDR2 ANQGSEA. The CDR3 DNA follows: TGCAGCGTTGCCGGAGGAGGGGCACCAGAAGCTTTCTTT. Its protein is CSVAGGGAPEAFF.

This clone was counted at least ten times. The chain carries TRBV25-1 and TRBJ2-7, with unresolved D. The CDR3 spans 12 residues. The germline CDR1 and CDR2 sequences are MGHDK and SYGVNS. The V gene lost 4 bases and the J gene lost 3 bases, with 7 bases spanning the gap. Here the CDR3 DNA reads TGTGCCAGCAGTGGGAATAACTACGAGCAGTACTTC. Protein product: CASSGNNYEQYF.

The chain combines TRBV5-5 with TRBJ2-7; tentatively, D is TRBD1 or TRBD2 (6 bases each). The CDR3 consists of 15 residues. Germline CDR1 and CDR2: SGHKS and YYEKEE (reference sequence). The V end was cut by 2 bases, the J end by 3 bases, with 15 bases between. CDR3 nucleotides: TGTGCCAGCAGCTTTCTCGGGGGCGGCCTCTACGAGCAGTACTTC. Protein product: CASSFLGGGLYEQYF.

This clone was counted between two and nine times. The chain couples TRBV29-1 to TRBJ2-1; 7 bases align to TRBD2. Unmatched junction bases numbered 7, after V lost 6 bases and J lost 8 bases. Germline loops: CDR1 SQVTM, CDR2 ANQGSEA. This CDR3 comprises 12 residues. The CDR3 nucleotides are TGCAGCGTCGGGGGGTCTTTTGATGAGCAGTTCTTC. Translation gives CSVGGSFDEQFF.

CDR3: CASSLRGDEASNQPQHF. The CDR3 nucleotides read TGTGCCAGTAGTCTACGGGGGGATGAAGCGAGCAATCAGCCCCAGCATTTT. The chain joins TRBV19 to TRBJ1-5; possibly TRBD1 for D (5 bases). CDR1 is LNHDA and CDR2 is SQIVND in the germline V gene (reference sequence). Trimming took off 5 bases at V and 1 base at J, with 18 bases between the two ends. The CDR3 sequence is 17 residues long.

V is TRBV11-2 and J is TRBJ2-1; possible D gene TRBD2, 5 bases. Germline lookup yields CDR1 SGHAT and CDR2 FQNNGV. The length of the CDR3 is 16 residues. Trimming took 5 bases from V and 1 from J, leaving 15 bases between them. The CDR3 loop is CASSLKSGLSYNEQFF. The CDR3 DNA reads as TGTGCCAGCAGCCTAAAAAGCGGCCTATCCTACAATGAGCAGTTCTTC.

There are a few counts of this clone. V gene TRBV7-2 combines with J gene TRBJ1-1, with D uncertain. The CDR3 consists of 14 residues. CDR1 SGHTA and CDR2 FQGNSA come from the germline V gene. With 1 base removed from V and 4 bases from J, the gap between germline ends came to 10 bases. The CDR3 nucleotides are TGTGCCAGCAGCTTAGACGGGCTCGTCACTGAAGCTTTCTTT. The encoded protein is CASSLDGLVTEAFF. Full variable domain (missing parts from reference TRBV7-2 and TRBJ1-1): GAGVSQSPSNKVTEKGKDVELRCDPISGHTALYWYRQSLGQGLEFLIYFQGNSAPDKSGLPSDRFSAERTGGSVSTLTIQRTQQEDSAVYLCASSLDGLVTEAFFGQGTRLTVV.

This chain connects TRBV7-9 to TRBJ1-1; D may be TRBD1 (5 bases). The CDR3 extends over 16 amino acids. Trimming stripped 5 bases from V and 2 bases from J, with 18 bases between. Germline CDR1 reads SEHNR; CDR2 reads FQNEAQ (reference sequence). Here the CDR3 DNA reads TGTGCCAGCAGCCCCCTGACCCCAGGGCCCAACACTGAAGCTTTCTTT. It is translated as CASSPLTPGPNTEAFF.

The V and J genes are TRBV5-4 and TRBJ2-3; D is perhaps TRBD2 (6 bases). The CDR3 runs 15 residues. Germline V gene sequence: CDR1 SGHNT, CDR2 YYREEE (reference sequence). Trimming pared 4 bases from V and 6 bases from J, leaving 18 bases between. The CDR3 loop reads CASSPPPAGGDTQYF. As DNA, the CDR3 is TGTGCCAGCAGCCCTCCTCCAGCGGGCGGGGATACGCAGTATTTT.

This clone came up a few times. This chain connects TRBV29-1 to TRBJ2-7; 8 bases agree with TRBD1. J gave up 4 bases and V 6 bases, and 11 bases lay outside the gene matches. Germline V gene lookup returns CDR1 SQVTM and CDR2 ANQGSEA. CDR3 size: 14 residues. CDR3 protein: CSVVPGQGRYEQYF. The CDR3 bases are TGCAGCGTGGTACCCGGACAGGGACGGTACGAGCAGTACTTC.

CDR3 nucleotide sequence: TGTGCCAGCAGTCTGGACAGGCCACGACTAGCGGGACCGCAGGATACGCAGTATTTT. It specifies CASSLDRPRLAGPQDTQYF. This chain connects TRBV28 to TRBJ2-3; 11 bases match TRBD2. The germline V gene has CDR1 MDHEN and CDR2 SYDVKM. CDR3 length: 19 residues. J gave up 6 bases and V 5 bases, and 19 bases lay outside the gene matches. The complete variable domain, with remaining parts taken from reference TRBV28 and TRBJ2-3, reads DVKVTQSSRYLVKRTGEKVFLECVQDMDHENMFWYRQDPGLGLRLIYFSYDVKMKEKGDIPEGYSVSREKKERFSLILESASTNQTSMYLCASSLDRPRLAGPQDTQYFGPGTRLTVL.

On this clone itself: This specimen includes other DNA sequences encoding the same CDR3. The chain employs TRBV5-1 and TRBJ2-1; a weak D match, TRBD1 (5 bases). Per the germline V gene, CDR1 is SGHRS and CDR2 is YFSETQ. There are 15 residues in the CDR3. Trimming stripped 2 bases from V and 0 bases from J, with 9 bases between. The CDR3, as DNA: TGCGCCAGCAGCTTAGACAGCCACTCCTACAATGAGCAGTTCTTC. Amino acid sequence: CASSLDSHSYNEQFF.

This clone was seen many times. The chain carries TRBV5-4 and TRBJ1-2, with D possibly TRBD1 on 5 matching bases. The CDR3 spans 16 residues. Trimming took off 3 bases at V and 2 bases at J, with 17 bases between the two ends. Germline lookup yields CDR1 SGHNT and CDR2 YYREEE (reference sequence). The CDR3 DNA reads TGTGCCAGCAGCTCTGGAGTGACAGCTAAGAACTATGGCTACACCTTC. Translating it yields CASSSGVTAKNYGYTF. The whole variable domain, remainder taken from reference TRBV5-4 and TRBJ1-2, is ETGVTQSPTHLIKTRGQQVTLRCSSQSGHNTVSWYQQALGQGPQFIFQYYREEENGRGNFPPRFSGLQFPNYSSELNVNALELDDSALYLCASSSGVTAKNYGYTFGSGTRLTVV.

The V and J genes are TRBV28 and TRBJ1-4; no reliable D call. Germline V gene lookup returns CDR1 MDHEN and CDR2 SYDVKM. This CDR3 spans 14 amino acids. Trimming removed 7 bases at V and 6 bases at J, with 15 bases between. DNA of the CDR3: TGTGCCAGCACCTTGGGAACAGTTGATGAAAAACTGTTTTTT. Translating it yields CASTLGTVDEKLFF.